This TCR beta chain was documented in a study of early T cells in non-severe SARS-CoV-2 infection. Study background: Sequencing used unsorted whole-blood bulk RNA, so chains lack pairing.

The sample holds many counts of this clonotype. This CDR3 is missing its conserved last phenylalanine or tryptophan, likely due to a read error. No DNA is shown, since the ends of the CDR3 on it are uncertain; the CDR3 is the one TCRdb lists. Per the germline V gene, CDR1 is SNHLY and CDR2 is FYNNEI. The CDR3 is 14 residues long, counting both termini. Unique molecular identifiers were attached to individual cDNA molecules. TCRdb reanalysed the 5' RACE reads using MiXCR and keeps one entry per CDR3 protein. In the table there are some 45,000 distinct CDR3 sequences, around a tenth of which are singletons.

Sequences were derived from whole blood, sampled at baseline. This chain joins TRBV2 and TRBJ2-2; no check of the table's D call, TRBD1, against the DNA was made. The sequence was collected from an adult who was a healthcare worker with PCR-confirmed SARS-CoV-2 infection or an uninfected control (not recorded which). CDR3 sequence reads: CASSEGPSDPGGAL.